This T cell receptor beta chain was documented in a study of blood T cell repertoires in COVID-19. Study-level information: Acute and convalescent COVID-19 specimens originated in the United States, Italy and Spain.

V was shortened by 0 bases and J by 3 bases, with 12 bases between the two germline ends. Germline loops: CDR1 LNHDA, CDR2 SQIVND (reference sequence). This CDR3 comprises 17 residues. Participants were aged about 18 to 90 years, lived in 20 to 25 US areas, and enrolled virtually. Original data processing: Amplifying reference gene primers gave estimates of nucleated cell counts. The table came from immunoSEQ multiplex PCR; TCRdb's copy has only in-frame clones and leaves some out. V and J calls and clone size are copied from that table; D and trimming were computed from the DNA. Of some 150,000 clones in the sample, more than 75% were seen once.

This sequence was found in a human donor with acute COVID-19. The donor label of this sample is uncertain. Sequencing was carried out using PBMCs or T cells enriched from blood (not recorded which). The chain links TRBV19 to TRBJ2-6; D unclear. This CDR3 is CASSIDLAKIGANVLTF. The DNA of the CDR3 is TGTGCCAGTAGTATAGATCTTGCGAAGATTGGGGCCAACGTCCTGACTTTC. Looking up the rest from reference TRBV19 and TRBJ2-6 gives the full variable domain: DGGITQSPKYLFRKEGQNVTLSCEQNLNHDAMYWYRQDPGQGLRLIYYSQIVNDFQKGDIAEGYSVSREKKESFPLTVTSAQKNPTAFYLCASSIDLAKIGANVLTFGAGSRLTVL.